This T cell receptor beta chain was recovered during a study of blood T cells in healthy people across ages. Study-wide results and limits: A roughly linear fall in TCR beta diversity per million T cells was seen with increasing age.

As concerns this clonotype: What it binds is unknown.

PCR was performed a second time for about 7 to 12 cycles using a sample-barcoded 5' primer and a J-beta primer mix. All samples gave at least 2.5 million CDR3-containing paired-end reads. From the 5' RACE reads, TCRdb called clonotypes with MiXCR, one entry per CDR3 protein. Counted here are approximately 2,000,000 distinct CDR3 sequences, around 40% occurring once; the ten biggest clones make up roughly 24%. Losses at the gene ends were 0 bases for V and 7 bases for J; bases not matched to a gene: 12. Germline V gene lookup returns CDR1 DFQATT and CDR2 SNEGSKA (reference sequence). The CDR3 covers 16 residues.

The specimen sequenced was blood. The chain employs TRBV20-1 and TRBJ1-2, with 9 bases fitting TRBD1. The receptor comes from a human donor in good health. The CDR3 nucleotides read TGCAGTGCTAGAGATCGAAGACAGGGGGTTAGGGGTGGCTACACCTTC. Protein sequence: CSARDRRQGVRGGYTF.